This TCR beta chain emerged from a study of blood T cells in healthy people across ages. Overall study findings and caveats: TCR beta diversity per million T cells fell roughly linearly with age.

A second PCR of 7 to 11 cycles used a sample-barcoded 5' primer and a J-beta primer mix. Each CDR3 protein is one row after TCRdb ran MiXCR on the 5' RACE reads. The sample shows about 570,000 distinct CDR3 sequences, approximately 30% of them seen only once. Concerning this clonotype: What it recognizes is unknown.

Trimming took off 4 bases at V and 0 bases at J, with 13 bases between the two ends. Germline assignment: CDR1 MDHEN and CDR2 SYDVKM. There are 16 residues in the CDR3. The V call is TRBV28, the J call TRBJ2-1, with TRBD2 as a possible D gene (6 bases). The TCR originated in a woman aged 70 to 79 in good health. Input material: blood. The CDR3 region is CASSSLGGSSYNEQFF. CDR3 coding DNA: TGTGCCAGCAGTTCATTGGGGGGAAGCTCCTACAATGAGCAGTTCTTC.